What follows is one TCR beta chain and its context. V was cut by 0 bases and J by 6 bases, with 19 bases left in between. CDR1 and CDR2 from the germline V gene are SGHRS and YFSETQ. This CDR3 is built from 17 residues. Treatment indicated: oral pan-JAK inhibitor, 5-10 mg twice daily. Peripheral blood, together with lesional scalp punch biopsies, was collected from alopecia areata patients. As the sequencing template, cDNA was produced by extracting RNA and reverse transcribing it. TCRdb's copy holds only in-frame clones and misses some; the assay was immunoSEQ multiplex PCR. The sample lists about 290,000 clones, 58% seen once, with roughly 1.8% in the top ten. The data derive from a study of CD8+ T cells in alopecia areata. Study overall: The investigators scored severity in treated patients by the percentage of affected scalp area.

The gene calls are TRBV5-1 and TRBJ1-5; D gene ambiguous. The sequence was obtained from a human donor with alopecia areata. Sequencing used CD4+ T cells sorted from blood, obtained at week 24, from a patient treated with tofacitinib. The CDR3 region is CASSLGIGGSGIQPQHF. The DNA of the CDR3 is TGCGCCAGCAGCTTGGGGATTGGCGGTTCCGGGATTCAGCCCCAGCATTTT.